This T cell receptor (beta chain) was obtained from a study of beta chain features in type 1 diabetes. This clone has more than one count but fewer than ten. The antigen is not known. Reverse transcribing all isolated RNA meant expressed TCRB transcripts were sequenced. Sequencing used immunoSEQ multiplex PCR; TCRdb keeps in-frame clones, though not all of them. The sample lists under 200,000 clones; approximately 9% were seen once. Study-wide results and caveats: A potential PCR bias toward shorter templates would be equal in patient and control samples. The study found fewer insertions and more deletions at VDJ junctions in type 1 diabetes patients. Using cDNA template may skew counts toward highly expressing activated cells.

The CDR3 spans 15 residues. V lost 6 bases to trimming and J lost 6 bases; unmatched junction nucleotides: 11. Looked up from germline, CDR1 is MNHEY and CDR2 is SMNVEV (reference sequence). The source material was central memory CD4+ T cells from blood. This chain links TRBV27 with TRBJ2-7, with TRBD2 matching over 10 bases. The TCR originated in a woman between 18 and 29 years old in good health. The chain's CDR3 is CASSPQVGTSAEQYF. The CDR3 bases are TGTGCCAGCAGCCCCCAGGTGGGGACTAGCGCCGAGCAGTACTTC.